This is a list of T cell receptor beta chains from one sample in a study of CD8+CD57+ T cells in acquired aplastic anemia. TCRdb analysed the reads with MiXCR anew, one entry per CDR3 protein. The sample has 400,000 to 600,000 distinct CDR3 sequences; more than 25% are singletons. Sequenced material: sorted CD4+, CD8+, or CD8+CD57+ T cells (not recorded which) from PBMCs. The receptors were sampled from a human donor with aplastic anemia. Each CDR3 is given with its conserved first and last residue. Each record gives: J gene, D gene, V gene, clone size, CDR3 protein, CDR3 DNA. A D gene is named only where the DNA matches it firmly. For some rows the clone size is stated as once, few or many, or as a class when expanded; others skip it.

>TRBJ1-6|.|TRBV19|many
CASSGTGPSSYNSPLHF
TGTGCCAGTAGTGGTACAGGGCCTAGCTCCTATAATTCACCCCTCCACTTT
>TRBJ1-5|.|TRBV5-4|.
CASSWEPKPKYSNQPQHF
TGTGCCAGCAGCTGGGAGCCAAAACCAAAATATAGCAATCAGCCCCAGCATTTT
>TRBJ1-5|.|TRBV7-2|few
CASSSTGGYSNQPQHF
TGTGCCAGCAGCTCGACCGGGGGCTATAGCAATCAGCCCCAGCATTTT
>TRBJ2-7|.|TRBV11-2|few
CASSLDPGNEQVQYF
TGTGCCAGCAGCTTAGATCCGGGGAATGAACAGGTGCAGTACTTC
>TRBJ2-3|.|TRBV19|many
CASSPILSGTQYF
TGTGCCAGTAGTCCCATACTTTCTGGCACGCAGTATTTT
>TRBJ1-4|TRBD1|TRBV6-1|.
CASRLGQGAEKLFF
TGTGCCAGCAGACTCGGACAGGGGGCTGAAAAACTGTTTTTT
>TRBJ1-6|TRBD1|TRBV6-1|.
CASRSTGANNSPLHF
TGTGCCAGCAGGTCCACAGGGGCGAATAATTCACCCCTCCACTTT
>TRBJ2-3|.|TRBV11-3|.
CASSFGGTADTQYF
TGTGCCAGCAGCTTTGGTGGGACGGCAGATACGCAGTATTTT
>TRBJ1-5|TRBD1|TRBV15|.
CAKPVTGNQPQHF
TGTGCTAAGCCGGTGACAGGGAACCAGCCCCAGCATTTT
>TRBJ1-3|TRBD1|TRBV19|.
CASKFNRGSGNTIYF
TGTGCCAGTAAATTTAACAGGGGCTCTGGAAACACCATATATTTT
>TRBJ2-7|TRBD1|TRBV6-1|.
CASSRTGGLHEQYF
TGTGCCAGCAGCAGGACAGGGGGCCTCCACGAGCAGTACTTC